These 10 T cell receptor beta chains came from one sample sequenced in a study of blood T cell repertoires in COVID-19. Clones were sequenced by immunoSEQ multiplex PCR, and TCRdb holds only the in-frame ones, with some missing. The sample holds 130,000 to 150,000 clones, approximately 80% seen once. The sample was peripheral blood. Receptors were obtained from a man aged 70-80 years who had recovered from COVID-19.

The rearrangement uses TRBV28 and TRBJ1-5; D perhaps matches TRBD1 (5 bases). The CDR3 length is 15 residues. V dropped 7 bases and J dropped 4 bases, with 17 bases sitting between them. The V gene's germline CDR1 is MDHEN and CDR2 SYDVKM. The CDR3 DNA sequence: TGTGCCAGCACCTCCCCGTCCGGGGGAAATCAGCCCCAGCATTTT. Translation gives CASTSPSGGNQPQHF.

This sequence joins TRBV7-9 and TRBJ2-7; D is unclear. This CDR3 comprises 11 residues. Trimming took off 3 bases at V and 3 bases at J, with 3 bases between the two ends. In germline, CDR1 is SEHNR, CDR2 FQNEAQ (reference sequence). The CDR3, as DNA: TGTGCCAGCAGCTTTTACTACGAGCAGTACTTC. Amino acid sequence: CASSFYYEQYF.

The CDR3 sequence is CASRLTGGTEAFF. CDR3 coding DNA: TGTGCCAGCAGACTGACAGGGGGCACTGAAGCTTTCTTT. This rearrangement joins TRBV12-3 or TRBV12-4 to TRBJ1-1, with 9 nucleotides matching TRBD1. There are 13 residues in the CDR3. V was clipped by 6 bases and J by 4 bases; unmatched bases: 3.

The rearrangement joins TRBV7-9 to TRBJ2-7; 10 nucleotides align to TRBD1. Trimming took 4 bases from V and 5 from J; bases not matched to a gene: 11. This CDR3 region has 16 residues. Looked up from germline, CDR1 is SEHNR and CDR2 is FQNEAQ (reference sequence). The CDR3: CASSSDLDRGLDEQYF. Written as DNA, the CDR3 is TGTGCCAGCAGCTCAGATCTCGACAGGGGGCTCGACGAGCAGTACTTC.

The chain carries TRBV10-1 and TRBJ2-7, with D possibly matching TRBD2 (7 bases). V shed 5 bases and J shed 4 bases, with 18 bases lying between them. Germline values: CDR1 WNHNN, CDR2 SYGVQD (reference sequence). The CDR3 sequence is 15 residues long. The CDR3 sequence is CASSLVPGGQYEQYF. As DNA, the CDR3 is TGCGCCAGCAGTCTGGTACCGGGGGGCCAATACGAGCAGTACTTC.

CDR3 DNA: TGTGCCAGCAGTTTATTGCTAGCGGGATTGGCAGATACGCAGTATTTT. It yields the protein CASSLLLAGLADTQYF. J is TRBJ2-3 and V is TRBV27; 9 nucleotides match TRBD2. The CDR3 contains 16 residues. After removal of 1 base from V and 4 bases from J, the junction contained 6 bases not matched to a gene. The germline V gene encodes CDR1 MNHEY and CDR2 SMNVEV (reference sequence).

The chain couples TRBV29-1 to TRBJ2-1; the D is unclear. V shed 2 bases and J shed 0 bases, with 8 bases lying between them. Germline assignment: CDR1 SQVTM and CDR2 ANQGSEA. This CDR3 spans 14 amino acids. Here the CDR3 DNA reads TGCAGCGTTGAAATTCCCATCTCCTACAATGAGCAGTTCTTC. As protein: CSVEIPISYNEQFF.

This clone was detected once. The chain is built from TRBV5-8 and TRBJ1-3; weak D call: TRBD1 (6 bases). CDR1 SGHTS and CDR2 YDEGEE come from the germline V gene. V lost 4 bases and J 2 bases, leaving 10 bases between the germline ends. CDR3 length: 14 amino acids. DNA for the CDR3: TGTGCCAGCAGCCTCCGGGACACTGGAAACACCATATATTTT. Its protein product is CASSLRDTGNTIYF.

The CDR3 coding sequence is TGTGCCAGCAGCTTATTCGGGCTAGCGGGAGGACCCACAGATACGCAGTATTTT. This sequence encodes CASSLFGLAGGPTDTQYF. The chain links TRBV5-6 to TRBJ2-3; 11 bases are shared with TRBD2. J was trimmed by 2 bases and V by 2 bases; bases with no gene match: 10. This CDR3 contains 18 residues. CDR1 and CDR2 from the germline V gene are SGHDT and YYEEEE.

V usage is TRBV5-4 and J usage is TRBJ2-5; 10 nucleotides align to TRBD2. V was pared by 4 bases and J by 5 bases, with 8 bases of the junction left unmatched. Germline V gives CDR1 SGHNT, CDR2 YYREEE (reference sequence). This CDR3 is built from 15 residues. For the CDR3, the DNA is TGTGCCAGCAGCAAGTGGACTAGCGGTCAGGAGACCCAGTACTTC. Protein product: CASSKWTSGQETQYF.